This entry lists 5 T cell receptor beta chains sequenced from one sample in a study of CD8 T cells in Susac syndrome. Random hexamers were used to reverse transcribe the RNA input (roughly 0.5 to 1 ug). One entry per CDR3 protein, called by TCRdb with MiXCR from the immunoSEQ multiplex PCR reads. The sample yields roughly 220,000 distinct CDR3 sequences, less than 95% seen once. The sample taken for sequencing was CD4+ T cells from PBMCs. Source of these receptors: a human donor with Susac syndrome.

The rearrangement uses TRBV7-2 and TRBJ1-2, with 12 bases identical to TRBD1. The V gene's germline CDR1 is SGHTA and CDR2 FQGNSA. This CDR3 spans 16 amino acids. J gave up 2 bases and V 5 bases, and 6 bases lay outside the gene matches. The CDR3 DNA follows: TGTGCCAGCAGCCGGGACAGGGGGCCCTTAAACTATGGCTACACCTTC. Residues: CASSRDRGPLNYGYTF.

V gene TRBV2 combines with J gene TRBJ2-7; 12 positions agree with TRBD1. Unmatched junction bases numbered 7, after V lost 5 bases and J lost 5 bases. Germline assignment: CDR1 SNHLY and CDR2 FYNNEI. The CDR3 length is 15 residues. The CDR3 is CASSKMGQGANEQYF. CDR3 coding DNA: TGTGCCAGCAGTAAGATGGGACAGGGGGCCAACGAGCAGTACTTC.

The DNA for the CDR3 is TGCGCCAGCAGCCAAGAGGAAATTTACAATGAGCAGTTCTTC. Amino acid sequence: CASSQEEIYNEQFF. The V call is TRBV4-1, the J call TRBJ2-1; no definite D call. CDR1 is MGHRA, CDR2 YSYEKL, per germline. The germline V and J ends were trimmed by 0 bases and 4 bases, with 7 bases remaining between them. The CDR3 is 14 amino acids.

The chain links TRBV4-1 to TRBJ2-6; D is perhaps TRBD1 or TRBD2 (6 bases each). The CDR3 contains 17 residues. The V and J ends lost 0 bases and 4 bases respectively, with 13 bases between them. CDR1 and CDR2 (germline): MGHRA, YSYEKL. In nucleotides, the CDR3 is TGCGCCAGCAGCCAAGATTGGGGGGCGTCAGGGGCCAACGTCCTGACTTTC. Its translation: CASSQDWGASGANVLTF.

V gene TRBV6-5 combines with J gene TRBJ1-4; the D gene is possibly TRBD1 (6 bases). V dropped 4 bases and J dropped 8 bases, with 14 bases sitting between them. The CDR3 loop spans 14 amino acids. Germline CDR1 and CDR2: MNHEY and SVGAGI. The DNA of the CDR3 is TGTGCCAGCAGTTCATGGGGGACAAAGGAAAAACTGTTTTTT. Translation gives CASSSWGTKEKLFF.